The 25 T cell receptor beta chains given below trace back to one sample, sequenced in a study of blood T cell repertoires in COVID-19 (dated by TCRdb to between 2020 and 2021). The library was built by means of the immunoSEQ multiplex PCR assay. Held by TCRdb, this immuneACCESS table contains in-frame sequences only and omits some clones. Under half of the omission traces to an unresolved V gene where checked; the cause of the rest is unknown. The table for this sample lists approximately 240,000 clones; roughly 87% of them were counted only once. About 6% of the sample is held by the ten biggest clonotypes. Sequencing input: PBMCs or T cells enriched from blood (not recorded which). These receptor sequences come from a woman aged 25 to 45 with acute COVID-19.

The table lists this clone with a count of one. The rearrangement links TRBV15 to TRBJ2-3; 11 positions agree with TRBD2. The V gene's germline CDR1 is LNHNV and CDR2 YYDKDF (reference sequence). V lost 5 bases to trimming and J lost 2 bases; unmatched junction nucleotides: 6. This CDR3 has 16 residues. CDR3 in DNA: TGTGCCACCAGCGGAGGGACTAGCGGTCACACAGATACGCAGTATTTT. Translated: CATSGGTSGHTDTQYF.

The chain links TRBV5-8 to TRBJ1-1, with 8 positions matching TRBD1. V lost 4 bases, J lost 0 bases, and 5 bases stayed unmatched. The CDR3 is 15 residues long. The germline V gene encodes CDR1 SGHTS and CDR2 YDEGEE. CDR3 nucleotide sequence: TGTGCCAGCAGCCCCCAGGGGGCTCTGAACACTGAAGCTTTCTTT. This codes for CASSPQGALNTEAFF. Combining the CDR3 with reference TRBV5-8 and TRBJ1-1 gives the whole variable domain EAGVTQSPTHLIKTRGQQATLRCSPISGHTSVYWYQQALGLGLQFLLWYDEGEERNRGNFPPRFSGRQFPNYSSELNVNALELEDSALYLCASSPQGALNTEAFFGQGTRLTVV.

The CDR3 DNA sequence: TGTGCCAGCCGACGGGAGTCCGACGAGCAGTACTTC. Residues: CASRRESDEQYF. The chain is built from TRBV6-5 and TRBJ2-7, with D possibly being TRBD2 (6 bases). Trimming stripped 8 bases from V and 5 bases from J, with 13 bases between. This CDR3 has 12 amino acids. The V gene's germline CDR1 is MNHEY and CDR2 SVGAGI.

V is TRBV4-2 and J is TRBJ2-7; TRBD1 agrees at 8 bases. The CDR3 sequence is 16 residues long. The ends lost 0 bases at V and 2 bases at J; junction bases unmatched: 6. Germline V lookup: CDR1 LGHNA, CDR2 YNFKEQ. CDR3 sequence reads: CASSQDEGTGTYEQYF. The CDR3 nucleotides are TGTGCCAGCAGCCAAGATGAGGGGACAGGAACCTACGAGCAGTACTTC.

This clone is a singleton in its sample. The chain joins TRBV28 to TRBJ1-5; 8 positions agree with TRBD1. Per germline, CDR1 MDHEN and CDR2 SYDVKM. The CDR3 covers 16 residues. With V trimmed by 4 bases and J by 0 bases, 5 bases remained unmatched. The CDR3 is CASSSPDRDSNQPQHF. In DNA form, the CDR3 reads TGTGCCAGCAGTTCCCCGGACAGGGATAGCAATCAGCCCCAGCATTTT.

The gene calls are TRBV29-1 and TRBJ2-3; D is unresolved. Trimming removed 7 bases from V and 3 bases from J, with 11 bases in between. The CDR3 is 12 residues long. The V gene's germline CDR1 is SQVTM and CDR2 ANQGSEA. The CDR3 loop reads CSAEDGTDTQYF. In DNA form, the CDR3 reads TGCAGCGCAGAAGACGGGACAGATACGCAGTATTTT.

This clone was observed a few times. The gene calls are TRBV28 and TRBJ1-6; TRBD1 matches at 8 bases. V gave up 7 bases and J gave up 10 bases; unmatched junction bases: 6. Per the germline V gene, CDR1 is MDHEN and CDR2 is SYDVKM. This CDR3 spans 13 amino acids. The CDR3 coding sequence is TGTGCCAGCACCGTCGACAGGGGCTCACCCCTCCACTTT. Its protein is CASTVDRGSPLHF.

This chain's CDR3 is CASSYLLAAEQYF. The CDR3 bases are TGTGCCAGCAGTTACTTACTAGCGGCCGAGCAGTACTTC. The genes are TRBV6-2 or TRBV6-3 and TRBJ2-7; 8 nucleotides align to TRBD2. V lost 1 base, J lost 6 bases, and 2 bases stayed unmatched. Germline V gene sequence: CDR1 MNHEY, CDR2 SVGEGT. This CDR3 contains 13 residues.

The chain carries TRBV30 and TRBJ1-1, with unresolved D. Trimming pared 1 base from V and 7 bases from J, leaving 10 bases between. CDR3 length equals 12 residues. Germline CDR1 is GTSNPN and CDR2 is SVGIG (reference sequence). The CDR3 sequence: CAWSGTDIEAFF. CDR3 bases: TGTGCCTGGAGTGGAACAGATATTGAAGCTTTCTTT.

This clone occurred once. The chain links TRBV7-3 to TRBJ2-2, with 8 nucleotides matching TRBD2. CDR3 length: 18 amino acids. V gave up 1 base and J gave up 0 bases; unmatched junction bases: 7. Germline V lookup: CDR1 SGHTA, CDR2 FQGTGA. The CDR3 DNA reads TGTGCCAGCAGCTTAATTTCCCCGGGACTAGCGAACACCGGGGAGCTGTTTTTT. Translation gives CASSLISPGLANTGELFF.

The V call is TRBV11-2, the J call TRBJ2-7; 7 bases line up with TRBD2. The germline V gene encodes CDR1 SGHAT and CDR2 FQNNGV. Trimming took 0 bases from V and 3 from J; bases not matched to a gene: 5. The CDR3 contains 15 residues. DNA of the CDR3: TGTGCCAGCAGCTTAGAGTTAGCGGGTGACTACGAGCAGTACTTC. This encodes CASSLELAGDYEQYF.

The rearrangement joins TRBV19 to TRBJ1-2; no clear D. This CDR3 is 15 amino acids long. Trimming removed 2 bases at V and 1 base at J, with 11 bases between. Germline V gene sequence: CDR1 LNHDA, CDR2 SQIVND (reference sequence). CDR3 nucleotide sequence: TGTGCCAGTAGTATATACCACAGATATAACTATGGCTACACCTTC. Protein product: CASSIYHRYNYGYTF.

This clone appeared once. The rearrangement joins TRBV23-1 to TRBJ1-1; 7 positions agree with TRBD1. TRBV23-1 is assigned to the ORF class and has an uncertain function. There are 17 residues in the CDR3. Trimming removed 2 bases from V and 1 base from J; junction bases left unmatched: 10. The CDR3 DNA sequence: TGCGCCAGCAGTCAACTTACTCCGGGACAGTGGAACACTGAAGCTTTCTTT. Protein sequence: CASSQLTPGQWNTEAFF.

This chain uses TRBV7-6 with TRBJ2-3, with D possibly TRBD1 on 8 matching bases. V dropped 1 base and J dropped 3 bases, with 20 bases sitting between them. Germline-derived CDR1 and CDR2 are SGHVS and FNYEAQ. The CDR3 covers 18 residues. The CDR3 spells CASSLVGRQGRETDTQYF. CDR3 nucleotide sequence: TGTGCCAGCAGCTTAGTCGGCCGACAGGGGAGGGAGACAGATACGCAGTATTTT. Full variable domain (outside the CDR3, taken from reference TRBV7-6 and TRBJ2-3): GAGVSQSPRYKVTKRGQDVALRCDPISGHVSLYWYRQALGQGPEFLTYFNYEAQQDKSGLPNDRFSAERPEGSISTLTIQRTEQRDSAMYRCASSLVGRQGRETDTQYFGPGTRLTVL.

The sample holds one count of this clone. The chain carries TRBV6-4 and TRBJ2-7; D perhaps matches TRBD2 (5 bases). The length of the CDR3 is 13 residues. The V gene lost 2 bases and the J gene lost 2 bases, with 7 bases spanning the gap. From germline, CDR1 is MRHNA and CDR2 SNTAGT. Written as DNA, the CDR3 is TGTGCCAGCAGTGACGGAGGTACCTACGAGCAGTACTTC. Translation: CASSDGGTYEQYF.

The chain links TRBV7-9 to TRBJ2-6, with D possibly matching TRBD1 (6 bases). V was clipped by 0 bases and J by 2 bases, with 8 bases between them. The CDR3 runs 16 residues. CDR1 SEHNR and CDR2 FQNEAQ come from the germline V gene (reference sequence). CDR3 amino acids: CASSLAAGAGANVLTF. In DNA form, the CDR3 reads TGTGCCAGCAGCTTAGCGGCAGGGGCTGGGGCCAACGTCCTGACTTTC.

The genes are TRBV5-4 and TRBJ2-7; D possibly corresponds to TRBD1 (6 bases). The V end lost 0 bases, the J end lost 4 bases, and 14 bases lay between the germline ends. The CDR3 spans 15 residues. CDR1 SGHNT and CDR2 YYREEE come from the germline V gene (reference sequence). CDR3 bases: TGTGCCAGCAGCTTGGATTTTGGGACACCGTACGAGCAGTACTTC. The encoded protein is CASSLDFGTPYEQYF.

This rearrangement joins TRBV6-1 to TRBJ1-5, with TRBD1 identical over 7 bases. The V gene end was trimmed by 3 bases and the J gene end by 0 bases; junction bases not matched to a gene: 2. Germline assignment: CDR1 MNHNS and CDR2 SASEGT. CDR3 length equals 15 residues. For the CDR3, the DNA is TGTGCCAGCAGTGAGGGACAGAATAGCAATCAGCCCCAGCATTTT. Encoded protein: CASSEGQNSNQPQHF.

The genes are TRBV28 and TRBJ1-2, with 10 bases matching TRBD1. Germline V CDR1 and CDR2: MDHEN, SYDVKM. The CDR3 is 16 residues long. V shed 6 bases, J shed 4 bases, and the junction held 11 bases outside the gene matches. For the CDR3, the DNA is TGTGCCAGCAGCCTAGACAGGGGGCTAGGTAGCTATGGCTACACCTTC. It specifies CASSLDRGLGSYGYTF.

The count of this clone is one. V usage is TRBV18 and J usage is TRBJ2-1, with D possibly being TRBD1 (6 bases). This CDR3 is built from 14 residues. CDR1 and CDR2 from the germline V gene are KGHSH and LQKENI. Trimming shortened V by 4 bases and J by 11 bases, and 18 bases separated the two germline ends. CDR3 loop: CASSQDSVTMKQFF. CDR3 DNA: TGTGCCAGCTCACAGGACAGCGTCACAATGAAGCAGTTCTTC.

The chain uses TRBV2 and TRBJ1-3; D remains unclear. The CDR3 loop spans 14 amino acids. Looked up from germline, CDR1 is SNHLY and CDR2 is FYNNEI. V shed 5 bases and J shed 0 bases, with 8 bases lying between them. CDR3 sequence (DNA): TGTGCCAGCAGTTCCGGACTCTCTGGAAACACCATATATTTT. This codes for CASSSGLSGNTIYF.

The rearrangement uses TRBV12-3 or TRBV12-4 and TRBJ2-3; D unclear. This CDR3 spans 13 amino acids. Trimming took off 5 bases at V and 0 bases at J, with 6 bases between the two ends. CDR3 in DNA: TGTGCCAGCAGTGTCAGTAGCACAGATACGCAGTATTTT. This sequence encodes CASSVSSTDTQYF.

The chain combines TRBV29-1 with TRBJ2-1; TRBD1 matches at 7 bases. The length of the CDR3 is 13 residues. J gave up 5 bases and V 7 bases, and 8 bases lay outside the gene matches. Germline CDR1 and CDR2: SQVTM and ANQGSEA. For the CDR3, the DNA is TGCAGCGCCGGCAGGGGACAGAACAATGAGCAGTTCTTC. Protein product: CSAGRGQNNEQFF.

The chain joins TRBV19 to TRBJ2-7, with 7 bases aligning to TRBD2. CDR1 is LNHDA and CDR2 is SQIVND in the germline V gene (reference sequence). J was trimmed by 3 bases and V by 4 bases; bases with no gene match: 9. CDR3 size: 15 residues. As DNA, the CDR3 is TGTGCCAGTAGTAGTGTAGCGGGCGAATACTACGAGCAGTACTTC. Amino acid sequence: CASSSVAGEYYEQYF.

The V call is TRBV28, the J call TRBJ2-2, with D perhaps TRBD1 (6 bases). The CDR3 is 14 residues long. Per germline, CDR1 MDHEN and CDR2 SYDVKM. Trimming pared 7 bases from V and 2 bases from J, leaving 11 bases between. The CDR3 sequence: CASIWGQNTGELFF. The CDR3 DNA follows: TGTGCCAGCATCTGGGGACAAAACACCGGGGAGCTGTTTTTT.